The TCR beta chain described here comes from a study of blood T cell repertoires in COVID-19. The wider study: PBMCs, B-cell-depleted T cells, or T cells were the source of the cDNA or gDNA that made up the material.

Profiled with immunoSEQ multiplex PCR; TCRdb holds only in-frame clones, not every one. The sample includes 200,000 or so clones, roughly 80% of them seen just once. Seattle patients were enrolled while actively infected and followed longitudinally. The CDR3 covers 18 residues. Deletions cut 4 bases from V and 1 base from J, with 23 bases between. Germline loops: CDR1 SGHNT, CDR2 YYREEE (reference sequence). The J gene is TRBJ1-1, the V gene TRBV5-4; unclear D gene. The sample consisted of peripheral blood. This sequence was found in an elderly woman with COVID-19, enrolled during active disease. The CDR3 coding sequence is TGTGCCAGCAGCCCGGGTTTACCCCGTTACCCTCCGAACACTGAAGCTTTCTTT. Its translation is CASSPGLPRYPPNTEAFF.